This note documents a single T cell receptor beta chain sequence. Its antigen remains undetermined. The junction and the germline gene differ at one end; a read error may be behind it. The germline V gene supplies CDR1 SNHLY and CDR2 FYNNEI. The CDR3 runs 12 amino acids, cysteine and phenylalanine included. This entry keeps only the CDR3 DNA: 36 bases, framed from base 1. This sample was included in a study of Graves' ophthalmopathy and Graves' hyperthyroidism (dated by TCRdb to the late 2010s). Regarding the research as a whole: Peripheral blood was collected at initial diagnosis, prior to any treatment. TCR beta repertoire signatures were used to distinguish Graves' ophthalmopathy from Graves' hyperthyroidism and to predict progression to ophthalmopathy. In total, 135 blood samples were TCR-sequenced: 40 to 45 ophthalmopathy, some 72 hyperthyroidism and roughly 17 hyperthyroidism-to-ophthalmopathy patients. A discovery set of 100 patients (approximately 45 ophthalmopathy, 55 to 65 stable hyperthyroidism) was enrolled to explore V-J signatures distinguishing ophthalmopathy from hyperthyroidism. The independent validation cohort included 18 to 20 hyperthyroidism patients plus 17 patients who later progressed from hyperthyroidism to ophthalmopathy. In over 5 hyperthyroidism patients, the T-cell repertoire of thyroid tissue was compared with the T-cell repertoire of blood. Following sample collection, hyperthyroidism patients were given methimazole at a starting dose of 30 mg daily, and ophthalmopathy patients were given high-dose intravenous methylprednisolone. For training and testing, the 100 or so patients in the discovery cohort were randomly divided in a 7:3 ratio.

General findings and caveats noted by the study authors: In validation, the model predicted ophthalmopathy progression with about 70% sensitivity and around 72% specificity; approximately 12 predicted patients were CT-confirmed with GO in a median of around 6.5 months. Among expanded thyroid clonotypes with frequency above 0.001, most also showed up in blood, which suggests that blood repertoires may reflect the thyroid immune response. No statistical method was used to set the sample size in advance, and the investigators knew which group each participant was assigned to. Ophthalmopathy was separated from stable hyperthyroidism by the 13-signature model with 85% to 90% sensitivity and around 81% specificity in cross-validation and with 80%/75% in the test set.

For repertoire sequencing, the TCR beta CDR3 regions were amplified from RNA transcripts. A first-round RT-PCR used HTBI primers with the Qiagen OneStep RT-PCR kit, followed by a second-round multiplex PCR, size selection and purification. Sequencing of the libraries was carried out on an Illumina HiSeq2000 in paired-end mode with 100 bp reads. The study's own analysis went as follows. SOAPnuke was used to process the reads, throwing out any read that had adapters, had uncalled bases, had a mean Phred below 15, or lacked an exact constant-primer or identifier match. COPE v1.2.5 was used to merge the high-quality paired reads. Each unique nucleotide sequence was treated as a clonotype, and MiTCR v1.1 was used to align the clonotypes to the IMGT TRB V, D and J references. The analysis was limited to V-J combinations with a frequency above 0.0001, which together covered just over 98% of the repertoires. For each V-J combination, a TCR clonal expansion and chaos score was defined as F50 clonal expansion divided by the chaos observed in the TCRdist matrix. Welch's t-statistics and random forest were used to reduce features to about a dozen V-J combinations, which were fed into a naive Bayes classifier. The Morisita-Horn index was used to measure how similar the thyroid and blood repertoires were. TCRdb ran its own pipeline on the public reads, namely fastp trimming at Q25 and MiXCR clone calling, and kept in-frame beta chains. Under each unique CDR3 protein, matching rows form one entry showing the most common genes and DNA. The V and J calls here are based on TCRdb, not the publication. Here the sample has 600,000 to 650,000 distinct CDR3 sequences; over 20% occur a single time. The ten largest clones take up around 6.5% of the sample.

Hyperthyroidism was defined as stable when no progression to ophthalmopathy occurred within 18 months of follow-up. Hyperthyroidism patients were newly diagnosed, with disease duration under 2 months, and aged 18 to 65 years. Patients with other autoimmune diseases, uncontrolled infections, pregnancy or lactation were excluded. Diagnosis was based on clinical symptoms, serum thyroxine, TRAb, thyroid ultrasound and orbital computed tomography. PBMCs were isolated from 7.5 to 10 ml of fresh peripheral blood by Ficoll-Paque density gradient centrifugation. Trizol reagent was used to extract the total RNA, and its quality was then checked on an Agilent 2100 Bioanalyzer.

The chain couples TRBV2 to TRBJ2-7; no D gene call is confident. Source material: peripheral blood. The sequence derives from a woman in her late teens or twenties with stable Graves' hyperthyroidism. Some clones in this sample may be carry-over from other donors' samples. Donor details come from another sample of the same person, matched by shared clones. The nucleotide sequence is TGTGCCAGCAGACCGGGCAGGAACGATCAGTACTTC. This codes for CASRPGRNDQYF.